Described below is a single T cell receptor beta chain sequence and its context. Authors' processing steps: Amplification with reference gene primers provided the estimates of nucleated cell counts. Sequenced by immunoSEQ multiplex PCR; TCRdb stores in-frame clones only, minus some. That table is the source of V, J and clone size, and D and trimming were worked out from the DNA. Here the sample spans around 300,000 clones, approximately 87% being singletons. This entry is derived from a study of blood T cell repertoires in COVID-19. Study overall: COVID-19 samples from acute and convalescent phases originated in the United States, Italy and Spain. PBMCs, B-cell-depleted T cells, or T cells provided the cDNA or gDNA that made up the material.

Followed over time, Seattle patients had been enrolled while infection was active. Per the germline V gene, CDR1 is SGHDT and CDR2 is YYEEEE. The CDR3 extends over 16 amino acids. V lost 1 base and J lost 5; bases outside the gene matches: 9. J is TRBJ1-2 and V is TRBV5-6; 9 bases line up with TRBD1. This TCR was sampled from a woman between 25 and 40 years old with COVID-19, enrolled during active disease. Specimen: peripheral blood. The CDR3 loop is CASSLYLTGGLYGYTF. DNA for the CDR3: TGTGCCAGCAGCTTGTATTTAACAGGGGGCCTGTATGGCTACACCTTC.